Below are 7 T cell receptor beta chains sequenced from a single sample in a study of blood T cell repertoires in COVID-19. Assay used: immunoSEQ multiplex PCR; TCRdb lists only in-frame clones, some missing. In the table there are roughly 240,000 clones, about 89% of which are singletons. Sequencing was performed on peripheral blood. The receptors were gathered from a woman aged 60 to 75 who had recovered from COVID-19.

This clone was seen just once. The V and J genes are TRBV18 and TRBJ1-2; D gene ambiguous. The CDR3 spans 14 residues. CDR1 is KGHSH, CDR2 LQKENI, per germline. V was clipped by 4 bases and J by 1 base, with 10 bases between them. The CDR3 loop is CASSRQENNYGYTF. For the CDR3, the DNA is TGTGCCAGCTCACGGCAGGAAAATAACTATGGCTACACCTTC.

This chain joins TRBV4-1 and TRBJ2-2, with 9 bases fitting TRBD1. Germline values: CDR1 MGHRA, CDR2 YSYEKL. Trimming took 2 bases from V and 7 from J; bases not matched to a gene: 5. The CDR3 loop spans 15 amino acids. The CDR3 sequence is CASSQRTGVNGELFF. The CDR3 region has the DNA TGCGCCAGCAGCCAAAGGACAGGGGTAAACGGGGAGCTGTTTTTT.

CDR3 protein: CASSLERGASYEQYF. CDR3 DNA: TGTGCCAGCAGCCTGGAGCGGGGGGCCTCCTACGAGCAGTACTTC. The chain carries TRBV3-1 (or the pseudogene TRBV3-2) and TRBJ2-7; 9 bases are a match to TRBD2. The CDR3 is 15 residues long. Germline loops: CDR1 LGHDT, CDR2 YNNKEL (reference sequence). Trimming cost V 4 bases and J 0 bases; bases outside gene matches: 4.

The J gene is TRBJ2-7, the V gene TRBV3-1 (or the pseudogene TRBV3-2); 7 nucleotides align to TRBD1. The germline gives CDR1 LGHDT, CDR2 YNNKEL (reference sequence). Trimming cost V 2 bases and J 2 bases; bases outside gene matches: 9. The length of the CDR3 is 16 residues. CDR3 region: CASSQFLTTGTYEQYF. As DNA, the CDR3 is TGTGCCAGCAGCCAATTCCTTACGACAGGGACCTACGAGCAGTACTTC.

The V gene is TRBV19, the J gene TRBJ2-7; D may be TRBD2 (5 bases). CDR3 length equals 12 residues. Germline V CDR1 and CDR2: LNHDA, SQIVND (reference sequence). Trimming shortened V by 6 bases and J by 2 bases, and 8 bases separated the two germline ends. CDR3 in DNA: TGTGCCAGTAGCGGGATAGCCTACGAGCAGTACTTC. It is translated as CASSGIAYEQYF.

This clone has only one observation. Within the sample, other DNA sequences also encode this same CDR3. V gene TRBV6-1 combines with J gene TRBJ2-7; perhaps TRBD2 as D (5 bases). The germline V gene has CDR1 MNHNS and CDR2 SASEGT. The CDR3 consists of 13 residues. The V end lost 2 bases, the J end lost 2 bases, and 7 bases lay between the germline ends. CDR3 DNA sequence: TGTGCCAGCAGTGAACGACTAACCTACGAGCAGTACTTC. Protein sequence: CASSERLTYEQYF.

This chain joins TRBV9 and TRBJ1-1; tentative D call: TRBD1 (6 bases). CDR1 and CDR2 from the germline V gene are SGDLS and YYNGEE. This CDR3 comprises 13 residues. V was shortened by 4 bases and J by 5 bases, with 12 bases between the two germline ends. CDR3 in DNA: TGTGCCAGCAGCCCGACAGGAGGAACTGAAGCTTTCTTT. This encodes CASSPTGGTEAFF.